This T cell receptor beta chain was obtained from a study of PD-1 blockade in mismatch repair-deficient tumors. On the study more broadly: Patients had over ten mismatch repair-deficient cancer types and were previously treated and progressing. Study-wide results and limits: Rapid post-treatment expansion, then contraction, generally preceding radiologic response, marked tumor-resident clones.

V lost 3 bases and J 5 bases, leaving 8 bases between the germline ends. The germline gives CDR1 SGHTA, CDR2 FQGNSA. This CDR3 has 13 amino acids. Clones were sequenced by immunoSEQ multiplex PCR, and TCRdb holds only the in-frame ones, with some missing. Of about 24,000 clones in the sample, more than 80% were seen once. A few pembrolizumab responders had their TCRs sequenced. In regard to this clone: What it binds is unknown.

The genes are TRBV7-2 and TRBJ2-1, with no clear D. Sequencing was performed on peripheral blood, taken 12 weeks after starting pembrolizumab. This receptor was identified in an adult with mismatch repair-deficient cancer. This CDR3 is CASSFARDNEQFF. CDR3 DNA sequence: TGTGCCAGCAGCTTCGCCCGGGACAATGAGCAGTTCTTC.